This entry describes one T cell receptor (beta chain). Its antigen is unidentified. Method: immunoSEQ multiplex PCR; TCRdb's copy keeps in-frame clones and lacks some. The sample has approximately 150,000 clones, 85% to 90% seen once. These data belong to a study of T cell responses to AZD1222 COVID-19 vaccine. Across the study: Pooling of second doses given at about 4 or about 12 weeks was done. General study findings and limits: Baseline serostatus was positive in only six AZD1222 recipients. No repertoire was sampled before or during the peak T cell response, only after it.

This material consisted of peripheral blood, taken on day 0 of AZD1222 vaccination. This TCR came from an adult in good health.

CDR3 sequence: CASSARRGTEAFF. CDR3 coding DNA: TGTGCCAGCAGCGCGCGAAGGGGCACTGAAGCTTTCTTT. The chain couples TRBV11-3 to TRBJ1-1; the D gene is possibly TRBD1 (5 bases). This CDR3 contains 13 residues. Per the germline V gene, CDR1 is SGHNT and CDR2 is YENEEA. The V gene lost 5 bases and the J gene lost 4 bases, with 11 bases spanning the gap.